This TCR beta chain was recorded in a study of OX40 agonist ivuxolimab in advanced cancers. Overall study: Participants, about 83% male, averaged about 59 years of age, ranging from roughly 23 to 90.

Produced via immunoSEQ multiplex PCR; TCRdb's table is partial and in-frame only. The table has tens of thousands of clones, approximately 90% seen once. The CDR3 totals 18 residues. Germline V gene data show CDR1 as SGHVS and CDR2 as FQNEAQ. V was shortened by 4 bases and J by 0 bases, with 18 bases between the two germline ends. The receptor comes from an adult with an advanced solid tumor such as melanoma, head and neck, liver or kidney cancer. The chain has TRBV7-8 and TRBJ2-2; tentatively, D is TRBD2 (6 bases). The source was CD4+ or CD8+ T cells sorted from blood, collected in a trial of the OX40 agonist ivuxolimab. The CDR3 reads CASSSTGAEGSNTGELFF. The CDR3 DNA is TGTGCCAGCAGCTCGACGGGAGCGGAAGGGTCGAACACCGGGGAGCTGTTTTTT.